These 9 T cell receptor beta chains originate from one sample sequenced in a study of blood T cell repertoires in COVID-19. The method was immunoSEQ multiplex PCR; TCRdb's version includes in-frame clones alone and lacks a portion of them. Of nearly 300,000 clones detected, roughly nine tenths appear once; the ten largest clones hold 2.5% to 3%. The specimen sequenced was PBMCs or T cells enriched from blood (not recorded which). The source is a woman in her forties or fifties who had been exposed to COVID-19.

This clone has a single count. CDR3 nucleotide sequence: TGTGCCAGCCATGGGCAGGAACCGCCCCTCCACTTT. This sequence encodes CASHGQEPPLHF. The gene calls are TRBV2 and TRBJ1-6, with no clear D. Germline V gene lookup returns CDR1 SNHLY and CDR2 FYNNEI. The CDR3 length is 12 residues. The germline V and J ends were trimmed by 8 bases and 13 bases, with 15 bases remaining between them.

This rearrangement joins TRBV2 to TRBJ1-3, with TRBD1 identical over 11 bases. Trimming removed 8 bases from V and 4 bases from J; junction bases left unmatched: 4. Germline V gene data show CDR1 as SNHLY and CDR2 as FYNNEI. CDR3 length: 14 amino acids. The CDR3 DNA sequence: TGTGCCAGCTCCGGACAGGGGGCAGGAAACACCATATATTTT. Protein sequence: CASSGQGAGNTIYF.

This clone appeared a few times. The chain uses TRBV6-4 and TRBJ2-2, with 8 nucleotides matching TRBD2. Germline V gene data show CDR1 as MRHNA and CDR2 as SNTAGT. V trimming: 3 bases; J trimming: 8 bases; junction bases outside the gene matches: 8. CDR3 size: 15 residues. This CDR3 is CASSEVSVAGGELFF. The DNA for the CDR3 is TGTGCCAGCAGTGAAGTCTCGGTAGCGGGAGGGGAGCTGTTTTTT.

The gene calls are TRBV19 and TRBJ2-7; D unresolved. This CDR3 comprises 14 residues. V was trimmed by 3 bases and J by 3 bases, leaving 12 bases between them. CDR1 is LNHDA, CDR2 SQIVND, per germline (reference sequence). CDR3 region: CASSMSRTGYEQYF. CDR3 nucleotide sequence: TGTGCCAGTAGTATGAGTCGCACTGGCTACGAGCAGTACTTC.

This chain links TRBV5-1 with TRBJ2-3; TRBD1 matches 10 bases. CDR3 size: 17 residues. CDR1 is SGHRS and CDR2 is YFSETQ in the germline V gene. The junction had 9 bases not matched to a gene; V was cut back by 3 bases and J by 2 bases. In nucleotides, the CDR3 is TGCGCCAGCAGCTCTGACAGGGGGCTACTAGACACAGATACGCAGTATTTT. Protein: CASSSDRGLLDTDTQYF.

The rearrangement uses TRBV7-9 and TRBJ2-1, with 10 bases fitting TRBD2. This CDR3 region has 16 residues. V trimming: 6 bases; J trimming: 8 bases; junction bases outside the gene matches: 13. CDR1 and CDR2 (germline): SEHNR, FQNEAQ (reference sequence). For the CDR3, the DNA is TGTGCCAGCAGTCTTAATAGCGGGGGGTCCTTCGATGAGCAGTTCTTC. Translation gives CASSLNSGGSFDEQFF.

Of note for this clone: At one end the junction does not follow the germline gene, possibly because of a read error. The rearrangement joins TRBV4-2 to TRBJ2-3; TRBD2 matches at 8 bases. There are 13 residues in the CDR3. The germline V gene encodes CDR1 LGHNA and CDR2 YNFKEQ. In DNA form, the CDR3 reads TGTGCCAGCAGCCAAGGTGGGAGCGGGGGCTCCACATTT. It yields the protein CASSQGGSGGSTF.

The gene calls are TRBV10-3 and TRBJ1-5; 9 bases fit TRBD1. Germline values: CDR1 ENHRY, CDR2 SYGVKD. This CDR3 has 15 amino acids. The ends lost 6 bases at V and 6 bases at J; junction bases unmatched: 9. The DNA for the CDR3 is TGTGCCATCAGCCCCGGGACAGGGTTCGGTCAGCCCCAGCATTTT. Translating it yields CAISPGTGFGQPQHF.

The genes are TRBV28 and TRBJ1-2; D gene ambiguous. This CDR3 spans 14 amino acids. The V and J ends lost 2 bases and 2 bases respectively, with 9 bases between them. Germline V gene sequence: CDR1 MDHEN, CDR2 SYDVKM. The chain's CDR3 is CASSLLQINYGYTF. The CDR3 nucleotides read TGTGCCAGCAGTTTACTACAGATAAACTATGGCTACACCTTC.